The 3 T cell receptor beta chains below were found in one sample sequenced in a study of blood T cell repertoires in COVID-19. Assay: immunoSEQ multiplex PCR; the TCRdb copy retains only in-frame clones and omits some. The top ten clones hold roughly 34% of a sample with some 150,000 clones, approximately 80% of them seen once. Input material: peripheral blood. These receptors were obtained from a human donor in a cohort sampled during active COVID-19.

This clone was detected only a few times. The J gene is TRBJ1-1, the V gene TRBV29-1, with D maybe TRBD1 (6 bases). Looked up from germline, CDR1 is SQVTM and CDR2 is ANQGSEA. Trimming removed 6 bases from V and 1 base from J, with 12 bases in between. The CDR3 has 13 residues. The CDR3 nucleotides read TGCAGCGTCTCATGGACAGCGAACACTGAAGCTTTCTTT. Amino acid sequence: CSVSWTANTEAFF.

This clone has just a few counts. The chain uses TRBV7-9 and TRBJ1-2, with TRBD1 matching over 10 bases. Germline CDR1 is SEHNR and CDR2 is FQNEAQ (reference sequence). The CDR3 consists of 14 residues. With 5 bases clipped from V and 6 bases from J, the junction kept 6 bases outside the gene matches. CDR3 nucleotide sequence: TGTGCCAGCAGCCTCGACAGGGGGCAGGATGGCTACACCTTC. Translation: CASSLDRGQDGYTF.

This clone has only a few counts. The V gene is TRBV18, the J gene TRBJ1-3; D may be TRBD1 (5 bases). The germline CDR1 and CDR2 sequences are KGHSH and LQKENI. Trimming removed 7 bases at V and 4 bases at J, with 17 bases between. This CDR3 region has 15 residues. CDR3 sequence: CASFRGGGAGNTIYF. Written as DNA, the CDR3 is TGTGCCAGCTTCCGAGGCGGGGGAGCCGGAAACACCATATATTTT.